This TCR beta chain was obtained from a study of blood T cell repertoires in COVID-19. The wider study: The analysed material was cDNA or gDNA that came from T cells, B-cell-depleted T cells, or PBMCs.

Generated by immunoSEQ multiplex PCR, the TCRdb table keeps only in-frame clones and is missing some. The data contain roughly 150,000 clones, over 80% of them seen just once; the ten biggest clones take up over 4%. The CDR3 runs 15 residues. The germline gives CDR1 MGHDK, CDR2 SYGVNS. Trimming at V came to 6 bases and at J to 6 bases, leaving 9 bases not matched to a gene. This sequence originates from a man in his 70s who had been exposed to COVID-19. The material sequenced was PBMCs or T cells enriched from blood (not recorded which). This chain links TRBV25-1 with TRBJ1-1; 11 nucleotides agree with TRBD1. The CDR3 region is CASSPNPDRGPEAFF. Here the CDR3 DNA reads TGTGCCAGCAGCCCTAATCCGGACAGGGGGCCTGAAGCTTTCTTT.